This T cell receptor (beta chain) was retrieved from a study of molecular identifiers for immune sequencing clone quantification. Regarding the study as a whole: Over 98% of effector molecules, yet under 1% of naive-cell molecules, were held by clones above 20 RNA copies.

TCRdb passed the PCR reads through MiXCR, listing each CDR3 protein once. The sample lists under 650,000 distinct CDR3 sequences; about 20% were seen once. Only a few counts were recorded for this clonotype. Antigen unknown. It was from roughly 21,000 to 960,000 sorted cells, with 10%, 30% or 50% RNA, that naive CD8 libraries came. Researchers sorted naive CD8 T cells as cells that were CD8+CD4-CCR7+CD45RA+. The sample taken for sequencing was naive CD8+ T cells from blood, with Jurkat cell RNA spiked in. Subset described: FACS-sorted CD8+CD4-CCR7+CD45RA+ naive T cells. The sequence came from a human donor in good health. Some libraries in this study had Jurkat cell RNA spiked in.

The CDR3 loop is CASSLQGVRYEQYF. The CDR3, as DNA: TGTGCCAGCAGCTTACAGGGTGTTCGGTACGAGCAGTACTTC. The chain couples TRBV7-6 to TRBJ2-7, with D tentatively TRBD1 (5 bases). CDR3 size: 14 residues. Trimming took 2 bases from V and 4 from J, leaving 12 bases between them. Germline CDR1 is SGHVS and CDR2 is FNYEAQ. The full variable domain, completed using reference TRBV7-6 and TRBJ2-7, is GAGVSQSPRYKVTKRGQDVALRCDPISGHVSLYWYRQALGQGPEFLTYFNYEAQQDKSGLPNDRFSAERPEGSISTLTIQRTEQRDSAMYRCASSLQGVRYEQYFGPGTRLTVT.